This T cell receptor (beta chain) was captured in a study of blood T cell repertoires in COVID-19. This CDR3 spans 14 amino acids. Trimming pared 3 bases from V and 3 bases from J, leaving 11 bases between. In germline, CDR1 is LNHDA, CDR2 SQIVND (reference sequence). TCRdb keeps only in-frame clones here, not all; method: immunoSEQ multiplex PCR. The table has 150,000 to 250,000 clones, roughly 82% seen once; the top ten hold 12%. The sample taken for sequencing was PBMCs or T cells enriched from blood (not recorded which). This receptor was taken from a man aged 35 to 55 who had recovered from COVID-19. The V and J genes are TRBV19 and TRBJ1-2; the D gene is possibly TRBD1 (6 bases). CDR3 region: CASSIREGDYGYTF. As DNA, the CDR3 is TGTGCCAGTAGTATTAGGGAGGGGGACTATGGCTACACCTTC. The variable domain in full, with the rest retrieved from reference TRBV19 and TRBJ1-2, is DGGITQSPKYLFRKEGQNVTLSCEQNLNHDAMYWYRQDPGQGLRLIYYSQIVNDFQKGDIAEGYSVSREKKESFPLTVTSAQKNPTAFYLCASSIREGDYGYTFGSGTRLTVV.